This T cell receptor beta chain appears in the sequencing data of a study of identifying expanded T cells in peripheral blood. Study-level results: Variance in clone template counts between approximately 2-week samples significantly increased with total template count across all healthy donors. Over approximately two and four weeks, about 16.4 and 19 clones changed, versus roughly 1.1 between replicates.

Notes on this clone: What it binds is not known.

Germline CDR1 is LNHDA and CDR2 is SQIVND (reference sequence). V shed 3 bases and J 0 bases; nucleotides not matched to a gene: 4. The CDR3 totals 15 residues. No infections or other immune events were documented during collection. TCRdb keeps only in-frame clones here, not all; method: immunoSEQ multiplex PCR. The table includes about 91,000 clones, about 91% detected once. Sequenced sample: blood. This TCR was sampled from a person aged 18-69 years in good health. The chain carries TRBV19 and TRBJ2-7; 8 bases match TRBD2. Written as DNA, the CDR3 is TGTGCCAGTAGTATGAGTAGCGGGACCTCCTACGAGCAGTACTTC. Translation: CASSMSSGTSYEQYF.